This is a list of T cell receptor beta chains from one sample in a study of T cells in Graves' hyperthyroidism and ophthalmopathy. One entry per CDR3 protein, called by TCRdb with MiXCR from the multiplex PCR reads. The table has approximately 410,000 distinct CDR3 sequences, 14% to 15% seen once; the top ten hold under 15%. Sequenced material: blood. The receptors stem from a man younger than 35 with Graves' ophthalmopathy. The conserved cysteine and the conserved F or W are not part of the CDR3 here.

TRBV24-1 ATSDRTGTGADEQF
TRBV20-1 SAGLGAQTEAF
TRBV12-3/TRBV12-4 ASSFQGMLNEQY
TRBV12-3/TRBV12-4 ASRKTSGGAGTGEPF
TRBV4-3 ASSRFQGAASNQPQH
TRBV5-1 ASSFGPACEAF
TRBV5-5 ASSLRWDSYEQY
TRBV7-2 ASTERYEQY
TRBV5-1 ASSSAPGLGNTQY
TRBV20-1 SASGTEKRGPSYEQY
TRBV5-1 ASSTGTGGPLEGYT
TRBV13 ASSRQGYRAF
TRBV7-9 ASSQDRRNEKLF
TRBV7-2 ASRAGPNRNTGELF
TRBV20-1 SARDRINGNTIY
TRBV29-1 SVVVPGLFSTDTQY